This TCR beta chain was observed in a study of CD8+ T cells in alopecia areata. Findings of the study overall: The study found TCR sharing across patients less clear than in mice, possibly for HLA reasons. Scalp lesions, especially in alopecia totalis/universalis, had higher clonality than normal scalp. Scalp specimens additionally yield sequences from normal skin's resident alphabeta T cells.

Treatment indicated: oral pan-JAK inhibitor, 5-10 mg twice daily. It was cDNA, reverse transcribed from extracted RNA, that served as the sequencing template. Assay: immunoSEQ multiplex PCR; the TCRdb copy retains only in-frame clones and omits some. This sample has 120,000 to 150,000 clones; around 82% occur once, and the top ten carry around 25%. Worth noting for this clone: The antigen is unknown.

The germline V and J ends were trimmed by 7 bases and 7 bases, with 10 bases remaining between them. This CDR3 spans 11 amino acids. Looked up from germline, CDR1 is LNHDA and CDR2 is SQIVND (reference sequence). The J gene is TRBJ1-2, the V gene TRBV19; D remains unclear. Sequencing used CD8+ T cells sorted from blood, obtained at week 4, from a patient treated with tofacitinib. The sequence was collected from a human donor with alopecia areata. CDR3 sequence (DNA): TGTGCCAGTATGAGCTGGAGTGGCTACACCTTC. Protein: CASMSWSGYTF.